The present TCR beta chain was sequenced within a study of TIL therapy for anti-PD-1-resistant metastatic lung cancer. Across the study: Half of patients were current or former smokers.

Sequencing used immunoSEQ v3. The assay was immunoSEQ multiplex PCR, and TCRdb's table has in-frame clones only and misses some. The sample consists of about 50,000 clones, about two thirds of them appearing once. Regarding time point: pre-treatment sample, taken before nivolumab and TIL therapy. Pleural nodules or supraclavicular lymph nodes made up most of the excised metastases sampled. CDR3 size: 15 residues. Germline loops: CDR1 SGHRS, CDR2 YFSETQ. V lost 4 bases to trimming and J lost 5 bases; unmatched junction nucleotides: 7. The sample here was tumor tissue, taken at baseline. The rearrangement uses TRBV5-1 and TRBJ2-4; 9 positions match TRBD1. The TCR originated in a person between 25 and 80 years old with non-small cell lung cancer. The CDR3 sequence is CASSPTGTGQNIQYF. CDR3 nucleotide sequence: TGCGCCAGCAGCCCGACCGGGACAGGGCAAAACATTCAGTACTTC.